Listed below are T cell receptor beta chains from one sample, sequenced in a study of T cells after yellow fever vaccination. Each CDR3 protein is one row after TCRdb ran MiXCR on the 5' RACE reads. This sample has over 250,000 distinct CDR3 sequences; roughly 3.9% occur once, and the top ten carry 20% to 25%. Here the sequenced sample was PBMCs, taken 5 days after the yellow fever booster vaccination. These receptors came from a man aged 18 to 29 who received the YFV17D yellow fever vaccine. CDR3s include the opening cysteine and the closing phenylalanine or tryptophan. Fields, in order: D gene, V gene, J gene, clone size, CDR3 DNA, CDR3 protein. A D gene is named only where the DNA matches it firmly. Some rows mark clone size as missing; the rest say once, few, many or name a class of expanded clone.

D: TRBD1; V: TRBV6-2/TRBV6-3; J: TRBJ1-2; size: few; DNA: TGTGCCAGCAGTGACAGGGTCTATGGCTACACCTTC; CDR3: CASSDRVYGYTF
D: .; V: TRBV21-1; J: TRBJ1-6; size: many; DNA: TGTGCCAGCAGAGGACAGGGCCCTTCACCCCTCCACTTT; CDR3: CASRGQGPSPLHF
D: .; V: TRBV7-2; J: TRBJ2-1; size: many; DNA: TGTGCCAGCAGCCTACAACCCAATGAGCAGTTCTTC; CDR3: CASSLQPNEQFF
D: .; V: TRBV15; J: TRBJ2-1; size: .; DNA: TGTGCCACCTTGGACGGTAGCTCCTACAATGAGCAGTTCTTC; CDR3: CATLDGSSYNEQFF
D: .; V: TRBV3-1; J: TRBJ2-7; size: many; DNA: TGTGCCAGCAGCCAAGATCGCCTTCGCGAGCAGTACTTC; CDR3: CASSQDRLREQYF
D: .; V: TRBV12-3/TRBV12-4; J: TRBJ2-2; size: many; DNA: TGTGCCAGCAGTTTTCTGCCGGGCGGGGAGCTGTTTTTT; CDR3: CASSFLPGGELFF
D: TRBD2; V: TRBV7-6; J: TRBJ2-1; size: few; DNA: TGTGCCAGCAGCCCCGAGCGCGGGGGGGCTTTCGATGAGCAGTTCTTC; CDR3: CASSPERGGAFDEQFF
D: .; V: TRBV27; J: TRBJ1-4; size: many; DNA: TGTGCCAGCAGTCAAGTCGGGGGAAAACTGTTTTTT; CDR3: CASSQVGGKLFF
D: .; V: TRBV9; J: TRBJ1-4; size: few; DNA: TGTGCCAGCAGCGTTTCCCCACAGACAACTAATGAAAAACTGTTTTTT; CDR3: CASSVSPQTTNEKLFF
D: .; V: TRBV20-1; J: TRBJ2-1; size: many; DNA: TGCAGTGCTTCGGCGGGCTACAATGAGCAGTTCTTC; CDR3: CSASAGYNEQFF
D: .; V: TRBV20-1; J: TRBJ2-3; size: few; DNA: TGCAGTGCTAGGGACAGGGAGGGAGATACGCAGTATTTT; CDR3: CSARDREGDTQYF
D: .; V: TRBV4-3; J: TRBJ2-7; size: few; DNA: TGCGCCAGCAGCCAAGAGACACTATCCTACGAGCAGTACTTC; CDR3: CASSQETLSYEQYF
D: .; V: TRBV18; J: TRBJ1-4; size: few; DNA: TGTGCCAGCTCCCCCCTCAACACGGGGGAAAAACTGTTTTTT; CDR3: CASSPLNTGEKLFF
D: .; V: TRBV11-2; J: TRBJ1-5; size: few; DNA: TGTGCCAGCAGCTCCCCTCGGAACAGGGTGAGATGGAATCAGCCCCAGCATTTT; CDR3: CASSSPRNRVRWNQPQHF
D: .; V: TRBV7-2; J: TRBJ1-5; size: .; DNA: TGTGCCAGCAGCTTAAGCGGGACCCCGACGAATCAGCCCCAGCATTTT; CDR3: CASSLSGTPTNQPQHF
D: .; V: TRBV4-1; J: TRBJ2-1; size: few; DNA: TGCGCCAGCAGCCCATCGGGCAGTCCCTCCTACAATGAGCAGTTCTTC; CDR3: CASSPSGSPSYNEQFF
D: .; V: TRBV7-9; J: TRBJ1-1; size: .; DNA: TGTGCCAGCAGCTTAAATGCGGAACGGGCGTACACTGAAGCTTTCTTT; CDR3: CASSLNAERAYTEAFF
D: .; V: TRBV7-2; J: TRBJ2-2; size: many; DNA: TGTGCCAGCAGCCCCAGGACTGACACCGGGGAGCTGTTTTTT; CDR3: CASSPRTDTGELFF
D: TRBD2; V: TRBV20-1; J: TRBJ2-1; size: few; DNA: TGCAGTGCTGACGAAGCGGGGGGTTCGGGGGAGCAGTTCTTC; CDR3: CSADEAGGSGEQFF
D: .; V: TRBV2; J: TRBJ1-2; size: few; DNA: TGTGCCAGCATTCAGGGAGACCGCTACACCTTC; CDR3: CASIQGDRYTF
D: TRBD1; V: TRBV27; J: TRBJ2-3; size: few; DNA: TGTGCCAGCAGAACCGCCCCGGACAGGGTTGGAGATACGCAGTATTTT; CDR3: CASRTAPDRVGDTQYF
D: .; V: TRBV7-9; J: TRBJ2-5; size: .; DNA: TGTGCCAGCAGGGACGGAGCACCTGGGGAGACCCAGTACTTC; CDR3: CASRDGAPGETQYF
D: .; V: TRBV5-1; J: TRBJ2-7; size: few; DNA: TGCGCCAGCAGCTTGGATTTCGGGGTGCAGTACTTC; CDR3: CASSLDFGVQYF
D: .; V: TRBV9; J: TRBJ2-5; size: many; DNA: TGTGCCAGCAGCGACTCGGAGACCCAGTACTTC; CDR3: CASSDSETQYF
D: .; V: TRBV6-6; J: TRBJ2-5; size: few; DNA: TGTGCCAGCAGTTTACAGTTTAGGACGGAGACCCAGTACTTC; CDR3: CASSLQFRTETQYF
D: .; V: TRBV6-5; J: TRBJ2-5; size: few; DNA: TGTGCCAGCAGTTACTCCCTTTTAGAGACCCAGTACTTC; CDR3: CASSYSLLETQYF
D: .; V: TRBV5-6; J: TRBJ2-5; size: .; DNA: TGTGCCAGCAGCACCGCGGGCCCGGACCCTATCCTTATGACCCAGTACTTC; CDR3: CASSTAGPDPILMTQYF
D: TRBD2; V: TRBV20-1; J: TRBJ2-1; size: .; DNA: TGCAGTGCTCCCAGGTCCGGGGGGGCCAATGAGCAGTTCTTC; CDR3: CSAPRSGGANEQFF
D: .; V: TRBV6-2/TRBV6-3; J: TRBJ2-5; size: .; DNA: TGTGCCAGCAGCTCCATAGTTTCGGAGACCCAGTACTTC; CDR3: CASSSIVSETQYF
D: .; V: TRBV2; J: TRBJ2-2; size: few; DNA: TGTGCCAGCAGTGAATCGGTGGGGGACCGGGAGCTGTTTTTT; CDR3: CASSESVGDRELFF
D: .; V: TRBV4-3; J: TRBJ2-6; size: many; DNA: TGCGCCAGCAGCCAAGTGTTAGGGACGGACTCTGGGGCCAACGTCCTGACTTTC; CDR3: CASSQVLGTDSGANVLTF
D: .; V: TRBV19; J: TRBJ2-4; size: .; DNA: TGTGCCAGTAGTATAGGTAGGAGTGGGGCCAAAAACATTCAGTACTTC; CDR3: CASSIGRSGAKNIQYF
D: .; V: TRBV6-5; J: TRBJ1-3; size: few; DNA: TGTGCCAGCAGTTACTCCACCGGGAGCTCTGGAAACACCATATATTTT; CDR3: CASSYSTGSSGNTIYF
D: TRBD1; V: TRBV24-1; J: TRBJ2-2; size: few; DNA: TGTGCCACCAGTGATCAGGGGGACACCGGGGAGCTGTTTTTT; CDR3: CATSDQGDTGELFF
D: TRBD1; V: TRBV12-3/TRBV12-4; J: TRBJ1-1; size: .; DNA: TGTGCCAGCAGTTTAGCGCAAGGGACAGGGCCTTTTGAAGCTTTCTTT; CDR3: CASSLAQGTGPFEAFF
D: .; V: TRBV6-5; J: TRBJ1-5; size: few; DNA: TGTGCCAGCAGTTATGGGAACAATCAGCCCCAGCATTTT; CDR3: CASSYGNNQPQHF
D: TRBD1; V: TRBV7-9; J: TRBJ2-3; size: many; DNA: TGTGCCAGCAGTCGAGACAGGGGGCATCAAGATACGCAGTATTTT; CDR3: CASSRDRGHQDTQYF
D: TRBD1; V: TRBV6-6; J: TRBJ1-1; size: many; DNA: TGTGCCAGCAGTTACGAAAGACAGGGGGGAACTGAAGCTTTCTTT; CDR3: CASSYERQGGTEAFF
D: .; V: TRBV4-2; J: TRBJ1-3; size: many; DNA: TGTGCCAGCAGCCAAGACACAGACTCCAGCTCTGGAAACACCATATATTTT; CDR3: CASSQDTDSSSGNTIYF
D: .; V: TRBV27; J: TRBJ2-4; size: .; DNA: TGTGCCAGCAGTTCCTACAAACAGGGAGTCCCTGGGAACATTCAGTACTTC; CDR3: CASSSYKQGVPGNIQYF
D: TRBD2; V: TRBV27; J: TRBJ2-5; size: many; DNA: TGTGCCAGCAGTCATCGGGTAGCGGGGGAGACCCAGTACTTC; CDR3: CASSHRVAGETQYF